The clone carrying this TCR beta chain occurred once. Its antigen is unidentified. Up to 2 ug genomic DNA was used for TCRB CDR3 amplification. Amplification used 60 V beta primers and 13 J beta primers. Method: immunoSEQ multiplex PCR; TCRdb's copy keeps in-frame clones and lacks some. In the table there are about 58,000 clones, roughly 80% of which are singletons. The data originate from a study of glioma-infiltrating T cells after dendritic cell vaccination. Time point: after dendritic cell vaccination, including at tumor progression/relapse. Study-level results: Longer survival after dendritic cell vaccination followed higher pretreatment TIL content. Few patients contributed both blood and tumor specimens.

Germline CDR1 is MGHRA and CDR2 is YSYEKL. Between the trimmed V and J ends, which lost 1 base and 6 bases, there was a span of 11 bases. The CDR3 runs to 14 residues. The sample in question was blood, obtained after dendritic cell vaccination. This TCR was recovered from a human donor with glioblastoma. The rearrangement joins TRBV4-1 to TRBJ2-3; tentatively, D is TRBD2 (5 bases). CDR3 DNA sequence: TGCGCCAGCAGCCAAGGAGGACTGGGCGATACGCAGTATTTT. Translated, it gives CASSQGGLGDTQYF.